The source of this T cell receptor (beta chain) is a study of sequential checkpoint blockade in melanoma. Overall study context: Patients were randomized 1:1 to nivolumab-then-ipilimumab or ipilimumab-then-nivolumab first-line. After both sequences, patients received maintenance nivolumab.

Treatment of the sample: randomized to nivolumab then ipilimumab (arm A) or the reverse (arm B). Patients had received no earlier DNA-damaging chemotherapy. PBMC sorting kept live CD3+CD8+ cells without CD19 or CD56. The method was immunoSEQ multiplex PCR; TCRdb's version includes in-frame clones alone and lacks a portion of them. The table has over 25,000 clones, roughly 80% seen once. Germline CDR1 and CDR2: MNHNS and SASEGT. V was clipped by 7 bases and J by 7 bases, with 17 bases between them. The CDR3 covers 13 residues. In this sample, this clone turned up once. The clonotype was recovered from a human donor with melanoma. Sequences were derived from CD8+ T cells sorted from blood (inferred from file names), sampled from a patient given nivolumab and ipilimumab in sequence. This chain connects TRBV6-1 to TRBJ2-7; a possible D gene is TRBD2 (5 bases). Here the CDR3 reads CASNRGEEREQYF. The CDR3, as DNA: TGTGCCAGCAATCGGGGAGAAGAGCGGGAGCAGTACTTC.